This section outlines one T cell receptor beta chain sequence together with its context. The authors' processing: Estimated nucleated cell counts came from reference gene primer amplification. Measured with immunoSEQ multiplex PCR; TCRdb has only the in-frame clones, and not every one. From that table come the V and J calls and clone size; the DNA was used to work out D and trimming. The sample records about 290,000 clones, more than 85% being singletons. V was clipped by 3 bases and J by 0 bases; unmatched bases: 3. CDR1 and CDR2 from the germline V gene are SGDLS and YYNGEE. This CDR3 contains 15 residues. The sample is drawn from a study of blood T cell repertoires in COVID-19. Across the study: Donors in the United States, Italy and Spain gave samples during acute or convalescent COVID-19. PBMCs, B-cell-depleted T cells, or T cells were the source of the cDNA or gDNA that made up the material.

The genes are TRBV9 and TRBJ1-5; 7 positions match TRBD1. This clonotype originated in a middle-aged man with acute or convalescent COVID-19. Sequencing was done on a sample of peripheral blood. CDR3 amino acids: CASSATGSSNQPQHF. The CDR3 bases are TGTGCCAGCAGCGCGACAGGGAGTAGCAATCAGCCCCAGCATTTT. The full variable domain, its missing parts supplied by reference TRBV9 and TRBJ1-5, is DSGVTQTPKHLITATGQRVTLRCSPRSGDLSVYWYQQSLDQGLQFLIQYYNGEERAKGNILERFSAQQFPDLHSELNLSSLELGDSALYFCASSATGSSNQPQHFGDGTRLSIL.